The T cell receptor (beta chain) under discussion was sequenced for a study of blood T cell repertoires in COVID-19 (TCRdb year 2020). In terms of the full investigation: Samples from collaborators originated in the United States, Italy and Spain and spanned both the acute and convalescent phases of COVID-19. The prospective study material was composed of cDNA or gDNA derived from T cells, B-cell-depleted T cells, or PBMCs. The dataset comprised deeply sampled blood TCRbeta repertoires from subjects exposed to, actively infected with, or recovered from COVID-19. A freely available public database, intended as a resource for researchers studying the immune response to SARS-CoV-2, is where the repertoires were released. Samples came from the ongoing ImmuneRACE study (first 160 participants) plus 1,254 subjects from 6 global collaborators. Sample metadata almost always included a de-identified subject ID, COVID-19 status, age in years and sex. Where HLA class I and class II types were available, the types were taken from metadata supplied by the sample provider, not from assay-based typing.

General conclusions and limits of the study: How much clinical and demographic metadata was included differed by source and by participant, and the metadata was provided uncurated.

The germline V gene supplies CDR1 MDHEN and CDR2 SYDVKM. For this chain, trimming is 7 bases at the V end and 2 bases at the J end, and the number of junction bases without a gene match is 10. From the cysteine up to the phenylalanine, the CDR3 has a length of 16 residues. Only CDR3 DNA is held: 48 bases, read in frame from base 1. As to this clone: Its binding antigen is unknown. No clone much larger than this one lies a single base away; base qualities are absent.

TCRbeta CDR3 regions were amplified from genomic DNA by means of the immunoSEQ Assay, a bias-controlled multiplex PCR. As for the authors' bioinformatics: Within the assay, amplification of reference gene primers was used to estimate how many nucleated cells each sample contained. To quantify the absolute abundance of each unique TCRbeta CDR3 rearrangement, sequence reads were collapsed and filtered. For each sample, productive Simpson clonality was calculated as the square root of Simpson's diversity index across productive rearrangements. TCRdb took over this immuneACCESS table, retaining in-frame rearrangements with V and J assigned. Such tables are incomplete; in checked studies, under half of the missing clones stem from an unresolved V gene, and the remainder is unexplained. The V and J calls and clone size were taken over from that table, and D and trimming were inferred from the DNA. In all, the sample holds fewer than 85,000 clones, and 77% of those were seen once. Around 2% of the sample is in the top ten clones.

One collaborating source in Seattle enrolled patients while the patients were actively infected and followed the patients over time throughout the course of disease. Whole blood was collected in K2EDTA tubes by collaborating institutions according to the institutions' own protocols. For TCRbeta analysis, collaborator samples were shipped as frozen whole blood, as isolated PBMCs, or as DNA extracted from either sample type. Sequences were obtained from peripheral blood. The sequence came from a man between 65 and 85 years old with COVID-19, enrolled during active disease. The chain is encoded by TRBV28 joined to TRBJ2-3, with 9 bases matching TRBD2. The CDR3 reads CASNLGLAGITDTQYF. DNA sequence: TGTGCCAGCAACCTGGGGCTAGCGGGGATCACAGATACGCAGTATTTT.